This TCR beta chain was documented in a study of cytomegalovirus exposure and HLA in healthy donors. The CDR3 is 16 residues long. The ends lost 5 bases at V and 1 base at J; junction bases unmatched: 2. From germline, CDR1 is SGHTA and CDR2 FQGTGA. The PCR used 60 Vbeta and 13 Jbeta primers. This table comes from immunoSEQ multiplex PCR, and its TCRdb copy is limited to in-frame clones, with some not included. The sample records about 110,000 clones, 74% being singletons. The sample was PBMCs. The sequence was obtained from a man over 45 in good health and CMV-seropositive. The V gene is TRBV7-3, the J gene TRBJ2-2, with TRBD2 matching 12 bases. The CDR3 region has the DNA TGTGCCAGCAGCCTGGGACTAGCGGGGAACACCGGGGAGCTGTTTTTT. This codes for CASSLGLAGNTGELFF.